The rows below give T cell receptor beta chains drawn from one sample of a study of yellow fever vaccine responses in identical twins. One entry per CDR3 protein results from TCRdb running MiXCR on the RT-PCR reads. The sample holds nearly 2,500 distinct CDR3 sequences, about 84% seen once. The sequenced sample was T cells from blood (PBMCs), unsorted or a sorted subset (not recorded which), obtained before or after yellow fever vaccination (not recorded which). These receptors were obtained from a woman aged 18-29 years who received the yellow fever vaccine. Both conserved end residues are part of each CDR3. The D gene is left open where the match is weak. Not every row has a clone size; where given, it reads once, few, many or a size class.

TRBD2	.	16	TRBV19	TRBJ2-7	CASSRGTSGSPYEQYF	TGTGCCAGTAGTAGAGGGACTAGCGGGAGTCCCTACGAGCAGTACTTC
.	.	14	TRBV11-1	TRBJ2-1	CASSFRVEGNEQFF	TGTGCCAGCAGCTTTCGTGTCGAGGGCAATGAGCAGTTCTTC
TRBD2	.	15	TRBV10-3	TRBJ2-1	CAISGLAGEVNEQFF	TGTGCCATCAGTGGCCTAGCGGGTGAGGTCAATGAGCAGTTCTTC
TRBD2	.	16	TRBV6-4	TRBJ2-5	CASSDQLAGLQETQYF	TGTGCCAGCAGTGACCAACTAGCGGGACTCCAAGAGACCCAGTACTTC
.	once	15	TRBV24-1	TRBJ2-1	CATSDQKRADNEQFF	TGTGCCACCAGTGACCAGAAACGGGCTGACAATGAGCAGTTCTTC
TRBD1	.	10	TRBV29-1	TRBJ2-1	CSVDRAEQFF	TGCAGCGTAGACAGGGCTGAGCAGTTCTTC
TRBD2	once	15	TRBV7-3	TRBJ2-3	CASSQLAGGLDTQYF	TGTGCCAGCAGCCAACTAGCGGGAGGGTTGGATACGCAGTATTTT
.	.	14	TRBV4-1	TRBJ2-5	CASSLRQGGETQYF	TGCGCCAGCAGCCTACGACAGGGAGGAGAGACCCAGTACTTC
.	.	13	TRBV27	TRBJ2-7	CASSPTPGYEQYF	TGTGCCAGCAGCCCTACTCCTGGCTACGAGCAGTACTTC
TRBD2	.	14	TRBV6-1	TRBJ2-5	CASSGSGSGETQYF	TGTGCCAGCAGTGGCAGCGGGAGCGGAGAGACCCAGTACTTC
TRBD1	.	15	TRBV9	TRBJ2-1	CASSVSWDRVNEQFF	TGTGCCAGCAGCGTATCCTGGGACAGGGTCAATGAGCAGTTCTTC